Listed here are 10 T cell receptor beta chains from one sample, sequenced in a study of blood T cells in healthy people across ages (dated by TCRdb to about 2015). The protocol used for the library was 5' RACE. The sequencer was an Illumina HiSeq 2500. A second PCR of about 7 to 12 cycles was run with a J-beta primer mix and a sample-barcoded 5' primer. Using fastp trimming at Q25 and MiXCR clonotype assembly, TCRdb reanalyzed the public sequencing data and kept in-frame beta chains. Rows matching on CDR3 protein sequence are summarized as one entry with the most common DNA and genes. For this sample the table gives about 760,000 distinct CDR3 sequences, of which 25% were detected only once. 9.4% of the sample lies in the top ten. In addition, the sample was reused for a study of T cells of mothers and their children.

The sample taken for sequencing was blood. Every receptor here comes from a boy aged 5-17 years in good health.

This clonotype has a handful of counts. This chain joins TRBV6-1 and TRBJ2-5, with 12 bases lining up with TRBD2. The CDR3 is 14 amino acids. Germline V lookup: CDR1 MNHNS, CDR2 SASEGT. V lost 2 bases to trimming and J lost 13 bases; unmatched junction nucleotides: 8. The DNA for the CDR3 is TGTGCCAGCAGTGAAAGACTAGCGGGGGACCCTTTGTACTTC. The encoded protein is CASSERLAGDPLYF.

This chain links TRBV5-1 with TRBJ2-5; D call uncertain. The germline V and J ends were trimmed by 3 bases and 4 bases, with 10 bases remaining between them. The germline V gene has CDR1 SGHRS and CDR2 YFSETQ. The CDR3 spans 13 residues. The CDR3 reads CASSSGVSETQYF. Written as DNA, the CDR3 is TGCGCCAGCAGCTCTGGGGTTTCAGAGACCCAGTACTTC.

The V call is TRBV20-1, the J call TRBJ2-5; D perhaps matches TRBD1 (5 bases). V was shortened by 6 bases and J by 13 bases, with 15 bases between the two germline ends. Germline lookup yields CDR1 DFQATT and CDR2 SNEGSKA (reference sequence). There are 10 residues in the CDR3. In nucleotides, the CDR3 is TGCAGTGCGACCGCAGGGCGTCCGTACTTC. Its translation is CSATAGRPYF.

This clonotype occurred a few times. The chain combines TRBV24-1 with TRBJ2-7; D gene ambiguous. The ends were cut back, 2 bases at V and 5 bases at J, with 18 bases in the middle. Germline V gene data show CDR1 as KGHDR and CDR2 as SFDVKD. This CDR3 spans 16 amino acids. The CDR3 region is CATSDSALGGIHEQYF. CDR3 sequence (DNA): TGTGCCACCAGTGATTCGGCGCTGGGTGGTATCCACGAGCAGTACTTC.

This clonotype came up a few times. The V call is TRBV6-1, the J call TRBJ1-4; D is uncertain. Germline values: CDR1 MNHNS, CDR2 SASEGT. The ends were cut back, 7 bases at V and 3 bases at J, with 15 bases in the middle. The CDR3 consists of 15 residues. DNA for the CDR3: TGTGCCAGCATCCAAATGATAGGTGCTAATGAAAAACTGTTTTTT. Protein sequence: CASIQMIGANEKLFF.

This clonotype was observed a few times. The chain couples TRBV29-1 to TRBJ2-1; TRBD2 matches at 9 bases. This CDR3 spans 15 amino acids. Germline CDR1 reads SQVTM; CDR2 reads ANQGSEA. Trimming cost V 8 bases and J 7 bases; bases outside gene matches: 15. CDR3 in DNA: TGCAGCTCCCTCCCCGGGACTAGCCTCAGGAATGAGCAGTTCTTC. Translation gives CSSLPGTSLRNEQFF.

In this sample, this clonotype turned up a few times. The chain has TRBV6-2 or TRBV6-3 and TRBJ2-5; D remains ambiguous. The last part of the DNA fits TRBJ2-7 better; the J call may be wrong. Germline lookup yields CDR1 MNHEY and CDR2 SVGEGT. CDR3 length: 14 amino acids. CDR3 in DNA: TGTGCCAGCAGTTCTTCAGGCAACTCCTACGAGCAGTACTTC. It translates to CASSSSGNSYEQYF.

The chain employs TRBV6-2 or TRBV6-3 and TRBJ2-7, with 8 bases identical to TRBD2. Germline trimming cut 6 bases from V and 0 bases from J; bases unmatched to any gene: 16. The CDR3 is made up of 18 amino acids. Germline V gives CDR1 MNHEY, CDR2 SVGEGT. The CDR3 region has the DNA TGTGCCAGCAGCACCTTTGGCGGCGGGGGGCTCACCTCCTACGAGCAGTACTTC. Its protein product is CASSTFGGGGLTSYEQYF.

CDR3 in amino acids: CASSPPFPGEDGYTF. CDR3 DNA: TGTGCCAGCAGCCCCCCTTTTCCGGGGGAGGATGGCTACACCTTC. V is TRBV7-9 and J is TRBJ1-2, with D perhaps matching TRBD1 (5 bases). The V end was cut by 5 bases, the J end by 6 bases, with 19 bases between. CDR3 length: 15 residues. The germline V gene has CDR1 SEHNR and CDR2 FQNEAQ (reference sequence).

The chain joins TRBV29-1 to TRBJ2-7, with D possibly called TRBD1 or TRBD2 (5 bases each). The J call may be wrong; the DNA end is better matched by TRBJ2-1. The CDR3 loop spans 14 amino acids. The germline CDR1 and CDR2 sequences are SQVTM and ANQGSEA. The CDR3 loop reads CSVNRDAGLSEQFF. In DNA, the CDR3 is TGCAGCGTTAACCGGGACGCTGGGCTGAGTGAGCAGTTCTTC.